Reported below is one TCR beta chain. The antigen is not known. Some clones are missing from TCRdb's copy, which holds only in-frame ones; the method was immunoSEQ multiplex PCR. The profile shows some 130,000 clones, over 75% of them singletons. The data originate from a study of T cell responses to AZD1222 COVID-19 vaccine. Overall study: Analyses pooled second doses at about 4 or about 12 weeks.

The study's findings and limits: Clonal diversity was possibly underestimated; the donors were predominantly white British and more often female. Only a handful of AZD1222 recipients were seropositive at baseline. Reportedly, nearly half the spike-specific TCRs target unmutated variant regions.

CDR3 length: 16 residues. The junction had 6 bases not matched to a gene; V was cut back by 7 bases and J by 5 bases. Germline V gene data show CDR1 as LNHDA and CDR2 as SQIVND (reference sequence). The chain joins TRBV19 to TRBJ2-2; TRBD2 agrees at 14 bases. This receptor was obtained from an adult in good health. Sequenced here: peripheral blood, sampled on day 0 of AZD1222 vaccination. CDR3 in DNA: TGTGCCAGTACACGGACTAGCGGGAGGATTACCGGGGAGCTGTTTTTT. It yields the protein CASTRTSGRITGELFF. Complete variable domain (other parts from reference TRBV19 and TRBJ2-2): DGGITQSPKYLFRKEGQNVTLSCEQNLNHDAMYWYRQDPGQGLRLIYYSQIVNDFQKGDIAEGYSVSREKKESFPLTVTSAQKNPTAFYLCASTRTSGRITGELFFGEGSRLTVL.